The sequence of this T cell receptor (beta chain) was determined in a study of cytomegalovirus exposure and HLA in healthy donors (dated 2017 in TCRdb). A note on the overall study: An earlier analysis of roughly 630 of the donors reported about 290 Gb of sequence data and 100 million to 140 million unique TCR beta sequences from about 180 million T cells. Rather than drawing on any new phenotypic data, the later analysis identified candidate immune exposures from TCR beta sequences and the way those sequences occurred across donors. All discovery cohort repertoires had been generated using a single sequencing platform. Typing coverage varied by locus: roughly 620-640 donors for A, B, C, DRB1 and DQB1; roughly 560 for DQA1; 606 for DPA1; more than 450 for DPB1. A separate validation cohort of 100 to 150 different subjects was used in addition to the 666-subject first cohort. Donor age, sex, ethnicity and CMV serostatus were collected together with the repertoire data. Roughly 300 gigabases of sequencing data and roughly 81 million unique TCR sequences made up an early release that covered several hundred HLA-typed donors. In a later genetic analysis, genome-wide SNP genotypes for 398 of the 666 donors were used, and that subset was treated as a discovery cohort. In a later analysis, previously published TCR beta repertoires from several hundred donors were re-analyzed and high-resolution HLA genotyping was added so that TCR occurrence patterns could be studied. Five DR-DQ haplotypes were handled as single units for association and clustering because linkage in the cohort was strong. Among a few hundred genotyped donors of the cohort, an average of roughly 240,000 unique TCR beta nucleotide sequences were sequenced per donor, roughly 20% of them non-productive. An earlier analysis of approximately 500 of the donors applied high-throughput TCR beta sequencing to assess whether each TCR beta V gene segment acted as functional or pseudogenic. The study aimed to test whether signatures of past pathogen exposure could be identified by cataloging public T cell receptors. High-throughput TCR immunosequencing, statistical association of individual TCRs with disease status, and machine learning were combined to predict cytomegalovirus infection status. The T cell repertoires of 700 or so subjects were profiled by immunosequencing and related to cytomegalovirus serostatus. Class I and class II HLA loci were covered by the typing at four-digit resolution. Of the 300 to 450 genotyped donors, roughly 80% fell in the genetic ancestry cluster associated with self-reported Caucasian donors. On the study overall, not on this receptor specifically: Most TCR sequences were observed very rarely across donors, whereas some public TCRs were present in many individuals. The presence/absence analyses assumed that sequencing depth was roughly uniform across donors, and that assumption may not be true. In a later genetic analysis, fewer N-insertions in productive TCRs were reported among donors in an Asian-associated ancestry cluster than the roughly 710-donor mean. Because the 87-base-pair reads could not distinguish some IMGT-functional V segments, including TRBV6-2 and TRBV6-3, those segments were excluded. When HLA alleles, especially DR and DQ, strongly co-occurred, attributing TCR associations to individual alleles was difficult. In a later analysis, over 15,000 TCR beta sequences were associated with specific HLA alleles at a false discovery rate of 0.05. According to a later analysis, most CMV-associated TCR beta chains appeared to be HLA-restricted, and the HLA associations seemed to be driven largely by CMV exposure. In a later analysis, TCR association rates were found to vary across HLA loci, with the most associated TCRs seen for DRB1 alleles and the fewest for HLA-C alleles. In the study, approximately 160 TCR beta chains were listed as associated with cytomegalovirus. Linkage disequilibrium might explain the correlated functional status among segregating V segments, but an unknown experimental factor could not be ruled out. Several of the top co-occurrence clusters appeared to be linked to parvovirus B19, influenza, CMV and Epstein-Barr virus, according to a later analysis. The classifier was reported to diagnose cytomegalovirus status with high specificity and sensitivity in both the original cohort and the validation cohort. An association between a missense DCLRE1C variant and V-gene and J-gene trimming of TCR beta chains was found in a later genetic analysis and replicated in an independent cohort. Broadly in line with IMGT annotations, most TCR beta V segments showed up in productive rearrangements about 87% or about 30% of the time in an earlier analysis of several hundred of the donors. A group of highly shared sequence variants was considered likely to be a technical artifact of the sequencing pipeline. The authors suggested that the approach could potentially be generalized to other disease states and immunological phenotypes. Because counts were too low, roughly 18 rarely observed V segments, including chromosome 9 orphons, were left out of the earlier analysis of over 550 of the donors. HLA typing was unavailable for some donors at each locus, so association tests used only the typed subset. A further reported finding was that TCR beta sequences accurately predicted the HLA-A and HLA-B alleles for most subjects in the first cohort. The cohort was sequenced for TCR beta chains only, and without alpha or paired-chain data the features that could be detected were limited. Compared with equally common non-associated chains, HLA-associated TCR beta chains in a later analysis were more clonally expanded and had lower generation probabilities. Three of the identified cytomegalovirus-associated TCR beta chains were confirmed in vitro to be specific for cytomegalovirus antigens. The only immune exposure information available for the cohort was CMV serostatus.

V and J lose 4 bases and 1 base, and a span of 11 bases separates them. CDR1 and CDR2 (SGHRS, YFSETQ) derive from the germline V gene. The CDR3 goes from the cysteine to the phenylalanine over 15 residues. Only the CDR3 region is kept as DNA, spanning 45 bases read in frame from base 1. Worth noting for this clone: Its antigen has not been determined. Base qualities are not at hand, and no much larger clone is one base apart.

The cohort comprised more than 550 healthy bone marrow donors. At the time of sampling, every cohort member was nominally healthy, though immune exposures that went unrecorded were likely present. The donor tested CMV seropositive, placing the donor among the roughly 300 seropositive members of the cohort. A peripheral blood sample was collected from each donor, and TCR beta sequencing was performed on peripheral blood mononuclear cells. The Qiagen DNeasy Blood Extraction Kit was used to extract genomic DNA from the blood cell samples. The library was produced with the immunoSEQ multiplex PCR assay. For the multiplex PCR, a mixture combining 60 forward primers for TCR Vbeta segments and 13 reverse primers for TCR Jbeta segments was used. A multiplex PCR assay on genomic DNA amplified the CDR3 region of rearranged TCR beta genes. Amplified TCR beta libraries were sequenced as 87-base-pair reads on the Illumina HiSeq System. The published analysis was carried out like this. A later analysis tallied roughly 78 million unique TCR beta chains across the approximately 670 repertoires, and around 9.9 million of those chains were shared by two or more donors. Raw reads were error-corrected and collapsed into unique sequences by a nearest-neighbor algorithm in which closely related sequences were merged to remove PCR and sequencing errors. Alignment of CDR3 sequences to IMGT reference sequences was used to assign V, D and J gene segments. For a sequence to be retained, a match of at least six nucleotides to both a V gene segment and a J gene segment was required. A rearrangement counted as productive if the CDR3 had no stop codons and remained in frame with V and J, and every other rearrangement counted as non-productive. Following IMGT convention, CDR3 was defined as the stretch from the second conserved V-encoded cysteine to the conserved J-encoded phenylalanine. The earlier analysis of 587 of the donors excluded sequences that lacked an unambiguous match to a single V gene segment. In an earlier analysis of approximately 590 of the donors, a V segment was called functional when productive rearrangements were above 56.7%, and segregating when the standard deviation between donors exceeded 5%. A statistical classification framework was developed to diagnose cytomegalovirus status using the catalog of TCR beta chain sequences. In a later analysis, V and J genes were assigned by comparing TCR nucleotide sequences against IMGT/GENE-DB human TR gene sequences. In a later analysis, CDR3 sequences and most-parsimonious VDJ recombination scenarios were assigned using the TCRdist pipeline. In a later analysis, every TCR beta chain was defined by the combination of its CDR3 amino acid sequence and its V-gene family, and reads without a unique V-gene family were dropped. As a way to deal with suspected cross-contamination and a sequencing artifact, a later analysis dropped approximately 590 nucleotide sequences that were highly shared and had low generation probability. In a later analysis, a clonal expansion index for each public chain was calculated from normalized within-repertoire ranks of inferred template counts. In a later analysis, generation probabilities were computed using a VDJ recombination model fitted to out-of-frame rearrangements, and the results were checked against IGoR. In a later analysis, hypergeometric tests were used to score TCR-TCR, TCR-HLA and TCR-CMV co-occurrence, with a repertoire-size bias correction applied to TCR pairs. To estimate false discovery rates, a later analysis permuted the HLA or CMV assignments 20 times. In a later analysis, co-occurring TCRs were grouped using DBSCAN, and TCRdist sequence similarity was added for clustering within HLA-allele-positive subsets. Repertoires with fewer than 30,000 or more than 120,000 public chains were left out of co-occurrence clustering, as were five repertoires with anomalous nucleotide sharing. This immuneACCESS table, as held by TCRdb, lists in-frame sequences with V and J called but not all clones. Of the missing ones, under half trace to an unresolved V gene in checked studies; the others have no known cause. That table supplies the V and J calls and clone size; D and trimming were determined from the DNA. This sample has 65,000 to 85,000 clones in its table, and more than 60% of those were observed once. The ten largest clones take up 9.5% to 13% of the sample.

The receptor was isolated from a male donor in good health and CMV-seropositive. Specimen: PBMCs. The sequence is built from TRBV5-1 and TRBJ2-2; a confident D gene designation cannot be given. The DNA sequence is TGCGCCAGCAGCCCAACCGCAGGGAACACCGGGGAGCTGTTTTTT. It specifies CASSPTAGNTGELFF.